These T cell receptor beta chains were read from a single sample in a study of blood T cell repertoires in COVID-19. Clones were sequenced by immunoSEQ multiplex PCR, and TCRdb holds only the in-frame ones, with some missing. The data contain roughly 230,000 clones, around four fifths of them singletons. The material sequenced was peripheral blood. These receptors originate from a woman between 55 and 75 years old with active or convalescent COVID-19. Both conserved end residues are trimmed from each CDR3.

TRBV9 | ASSVDRFTEAF
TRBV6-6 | ASRGRFGELF
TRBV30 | AWSVLNSQETQY
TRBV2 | ASSELAEQETQY
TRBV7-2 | ASTPDRVVGYT
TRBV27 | ASSFGLAGQGNEQF
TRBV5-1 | ASSARTGRETQY
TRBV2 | ASGALKGQAGEAF
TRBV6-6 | ASSPVRLAGSPTNTGELF
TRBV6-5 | ASSYPQQGVIPLH
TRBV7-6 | ASSLLGQGAGEQY
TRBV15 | ATSRGASGVQETQY
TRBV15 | ATSGQLDRAHSPLH
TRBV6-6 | ASSLPPPGGVYEQY
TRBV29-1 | SVVGDTAYQETQY
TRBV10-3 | AISEGQGLAEAF
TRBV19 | ATKMRSSSDTQY
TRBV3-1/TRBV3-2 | ASSPGQGAGGYT
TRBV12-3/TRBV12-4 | ASTGTSNTEAF
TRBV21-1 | ANRTGVSGYT
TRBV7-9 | ASSLTSGTGSNTGELF
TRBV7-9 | ASSSGLADNEQF
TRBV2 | ASSDQETQY
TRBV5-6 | ASSLTAQETQY
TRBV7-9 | ASSLGGLAGTDTQY
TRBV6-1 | ASSELHSGNTIY
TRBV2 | ASSGGRNQPQH
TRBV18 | ASSSAREGQPQH
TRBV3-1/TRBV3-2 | ASSQEPEGAVGYT